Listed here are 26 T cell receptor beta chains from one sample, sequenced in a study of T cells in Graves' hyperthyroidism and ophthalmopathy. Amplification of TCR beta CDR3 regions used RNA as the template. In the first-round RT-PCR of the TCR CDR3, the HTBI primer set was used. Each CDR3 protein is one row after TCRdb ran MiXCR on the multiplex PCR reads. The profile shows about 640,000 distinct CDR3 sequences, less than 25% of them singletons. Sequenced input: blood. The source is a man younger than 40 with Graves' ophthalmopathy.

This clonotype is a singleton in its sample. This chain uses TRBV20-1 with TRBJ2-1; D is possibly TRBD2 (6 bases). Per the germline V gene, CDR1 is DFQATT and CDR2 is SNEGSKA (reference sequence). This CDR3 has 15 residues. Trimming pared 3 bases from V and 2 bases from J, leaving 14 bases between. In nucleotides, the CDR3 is TGCAGTGCTAGTCTTTTTAGCGGCACCTACAATGAGCAGTTCTTC. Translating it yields CSASLFSGTYNEQFF.

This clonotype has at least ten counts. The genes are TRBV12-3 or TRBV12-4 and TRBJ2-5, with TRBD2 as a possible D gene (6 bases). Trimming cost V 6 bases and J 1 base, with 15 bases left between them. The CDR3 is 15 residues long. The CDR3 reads CASRKLGLAQETQYF. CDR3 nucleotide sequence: TGTGCCAGCAGAAAACTGGGACTTGCCCAAGAGACCCAGTACTTC.

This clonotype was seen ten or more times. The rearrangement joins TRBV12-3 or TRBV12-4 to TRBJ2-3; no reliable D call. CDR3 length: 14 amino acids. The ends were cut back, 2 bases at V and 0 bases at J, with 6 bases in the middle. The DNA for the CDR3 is TGTGCCAGCAGTTTAACAGTTAGCACAGATACGCAGTATTTT. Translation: CASSLTVSTDTQYF.

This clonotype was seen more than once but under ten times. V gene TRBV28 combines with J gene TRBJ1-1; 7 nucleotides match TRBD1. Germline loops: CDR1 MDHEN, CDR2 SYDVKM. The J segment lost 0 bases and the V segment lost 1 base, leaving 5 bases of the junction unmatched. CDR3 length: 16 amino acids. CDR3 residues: CASSLSDRDMNTEAFF. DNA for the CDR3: TGTGCCAGCAGTTTATCAGACAGGGATATGAACACTGAAGCTTTCTTT.

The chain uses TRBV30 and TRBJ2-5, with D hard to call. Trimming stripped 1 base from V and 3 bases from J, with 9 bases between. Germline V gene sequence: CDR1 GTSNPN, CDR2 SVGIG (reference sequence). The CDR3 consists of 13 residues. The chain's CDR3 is CAWSGGRKETQYF. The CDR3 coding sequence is TGTGCCTGGAGTGGAGGACGGAAAGAGACCCAGTACTTC.

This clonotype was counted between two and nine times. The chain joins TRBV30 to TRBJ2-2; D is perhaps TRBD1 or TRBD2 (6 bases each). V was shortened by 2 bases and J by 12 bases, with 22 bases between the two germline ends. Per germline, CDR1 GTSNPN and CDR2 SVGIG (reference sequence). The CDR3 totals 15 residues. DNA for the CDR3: TGTGCCTGGAGTACCCGGGGGCTCACTGGGGGGAAGCTGTTTTTT. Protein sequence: CAWSTRGLTGGKLFF.

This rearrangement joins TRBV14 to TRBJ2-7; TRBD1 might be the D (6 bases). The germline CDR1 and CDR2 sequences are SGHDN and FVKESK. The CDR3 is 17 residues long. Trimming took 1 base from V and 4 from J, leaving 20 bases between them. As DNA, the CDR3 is TGTGCCAGCAGCCAAGCAAAAAGGGACATCCTGTGGTACGAGCAGTACTTC. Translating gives CASSQAKRDILWYEQYF.

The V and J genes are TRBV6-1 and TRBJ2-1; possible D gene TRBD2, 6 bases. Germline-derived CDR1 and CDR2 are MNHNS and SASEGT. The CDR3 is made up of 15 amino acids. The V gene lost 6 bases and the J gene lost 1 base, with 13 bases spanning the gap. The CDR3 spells CASSLSGLSYNEQFF. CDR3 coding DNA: TGTGCCAGCAGCCTATCTGGACTATCCTACAATGAGCAGTTCTTC.

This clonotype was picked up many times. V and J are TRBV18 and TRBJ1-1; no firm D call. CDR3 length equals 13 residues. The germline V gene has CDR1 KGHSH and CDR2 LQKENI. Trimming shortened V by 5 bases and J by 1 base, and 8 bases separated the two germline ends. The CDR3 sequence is CASSGSQNTEAFF. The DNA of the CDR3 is TGTGCCAGCTCAGGGTCGCAGAACACTGAAGCTTTCTTT.

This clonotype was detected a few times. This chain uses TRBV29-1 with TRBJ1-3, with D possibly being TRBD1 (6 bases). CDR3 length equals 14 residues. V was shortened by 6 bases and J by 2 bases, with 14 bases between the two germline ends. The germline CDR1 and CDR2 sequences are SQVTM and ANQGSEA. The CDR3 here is CSVGLTGAGNTIYF. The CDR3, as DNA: TGCAGCGTGGGACTGACAGGTGCTGGAAACACCATATATTTT.

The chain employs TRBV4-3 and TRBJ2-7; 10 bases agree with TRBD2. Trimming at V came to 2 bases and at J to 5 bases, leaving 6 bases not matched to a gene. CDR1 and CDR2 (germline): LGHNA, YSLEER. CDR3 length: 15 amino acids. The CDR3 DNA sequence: TGCGCCAGCAGCCAACTAAGCGGGAGGGACCACGAGCAGTACTTC. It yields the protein CASSQLSGRDHEQYF.

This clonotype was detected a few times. The DNA of the CDR3 is TGTGCCAGCAGCCCACGGACTAGAAGTGTTGGTGAGCAGTTCTTC. It encodes CASSPRTRSVGEQFF. The genes are TRBV3-1 and TRBJ2-1; 7 positions agree with TRBD2. V was pared by 4 bases and J by 9 bases, with 12 bases of the junction left unmatched. There are 15 residues in the CDR3. Per the germline V gene, CDR1 is LGHDT and CDR2 is YNNKEL (reference sequence).

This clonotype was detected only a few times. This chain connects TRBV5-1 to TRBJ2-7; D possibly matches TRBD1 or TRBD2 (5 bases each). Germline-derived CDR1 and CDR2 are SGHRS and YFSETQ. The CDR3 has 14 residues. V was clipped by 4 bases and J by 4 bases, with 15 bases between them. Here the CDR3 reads CASSPEGTGYEQYF. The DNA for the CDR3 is TGCGCCAGCAGCCCCGAAGGGACCGGTTACGAGCAGTACTTC.

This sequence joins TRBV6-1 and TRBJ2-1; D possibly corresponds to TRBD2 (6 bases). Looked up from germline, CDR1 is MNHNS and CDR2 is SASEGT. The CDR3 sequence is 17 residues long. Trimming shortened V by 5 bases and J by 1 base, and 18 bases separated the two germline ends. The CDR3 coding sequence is TGTGCCAGCAGTCCCCCGGGATTGGGGAGGTCCTACAATGAGCAGTTCTTC. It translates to CASSPPGLGRSYNEQFF.

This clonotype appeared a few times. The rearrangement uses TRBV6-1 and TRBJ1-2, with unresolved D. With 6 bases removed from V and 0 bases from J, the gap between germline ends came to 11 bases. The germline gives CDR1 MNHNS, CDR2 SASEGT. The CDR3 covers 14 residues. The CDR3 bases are TGTGCCAGCAGCCCGGACGGAGCTAACTATGGCTACACCTTC. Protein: CASSPDGANYGYTF.

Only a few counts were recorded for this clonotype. In DNA form, the CDR3 reads TGTGCCAGCAGGACCGGGACAGGGGCTTCACCCCTCCACTTT. Translated: CASRTGTGASPLHF. The chain links TRBV12-3 or TRBV12-4 to TRBJ1-6, with 10 bases aligning to TRBD1. V lost 6 bases to trimming and J lost 9 bases; unmatched junction nucleotides: 5. The CDR3 spans 14 residues.

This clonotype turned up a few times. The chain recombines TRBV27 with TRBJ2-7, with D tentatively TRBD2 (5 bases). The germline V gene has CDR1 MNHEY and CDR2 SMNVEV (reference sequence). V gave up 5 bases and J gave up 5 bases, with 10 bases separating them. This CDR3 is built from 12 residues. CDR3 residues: CASSARTHEQYF. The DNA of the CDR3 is TGTGCCAGCAGTGCGAGGACTCACGAGCAGTACTTC.

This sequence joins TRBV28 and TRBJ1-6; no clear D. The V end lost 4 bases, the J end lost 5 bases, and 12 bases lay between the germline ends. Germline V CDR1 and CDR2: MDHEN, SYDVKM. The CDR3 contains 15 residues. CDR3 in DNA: TGTGCCAGCAGTTGGGCTATAAAAGATAATTCACCCCTCCACTTT. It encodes CASSWAIKDNSPLHF.

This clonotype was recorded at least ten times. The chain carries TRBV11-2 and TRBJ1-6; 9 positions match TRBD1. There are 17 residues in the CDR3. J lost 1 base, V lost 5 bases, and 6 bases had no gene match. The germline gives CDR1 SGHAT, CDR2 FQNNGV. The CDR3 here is CASSPRTGDSYNSPLHF. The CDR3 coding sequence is TGTGCCAGCAGCCCCAGGACAGGGGATTCCTATAATTCACCCCTCCACTTT.

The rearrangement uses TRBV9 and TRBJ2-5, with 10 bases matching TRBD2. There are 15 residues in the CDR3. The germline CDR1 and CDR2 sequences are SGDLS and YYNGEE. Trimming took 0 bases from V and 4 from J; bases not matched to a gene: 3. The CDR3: CASSVEASGRETQYF. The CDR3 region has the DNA TGTGCCAGCAGCGTAGAGGCTAGCGGGAGAGAGACCCAGTACTTC.

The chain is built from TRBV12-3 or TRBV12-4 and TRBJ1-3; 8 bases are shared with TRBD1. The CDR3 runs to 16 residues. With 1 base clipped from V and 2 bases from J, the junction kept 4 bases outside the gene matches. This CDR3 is CASSLVGQEAGNTIYF. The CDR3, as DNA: TGTGCCAGCAGTTTAGTGGGACAGGAAGCTGGAAACACCATATATTTT.

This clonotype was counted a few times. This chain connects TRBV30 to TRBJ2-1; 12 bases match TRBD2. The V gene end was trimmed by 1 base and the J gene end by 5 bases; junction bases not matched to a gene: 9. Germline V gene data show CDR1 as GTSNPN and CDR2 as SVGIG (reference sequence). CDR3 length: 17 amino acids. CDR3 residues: CAWSGHRTSGADNEQFF. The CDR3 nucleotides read TGTGCCTGGAGTGGACATCGGACTAGCGGGGCGGACAATGAGCAGTTCTTC.

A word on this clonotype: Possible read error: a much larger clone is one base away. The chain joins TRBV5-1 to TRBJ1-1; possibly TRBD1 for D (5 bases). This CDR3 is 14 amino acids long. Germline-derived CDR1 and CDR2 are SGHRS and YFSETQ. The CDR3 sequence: CVSSFWQGNTEAFF. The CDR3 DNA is TGCGTCAGCAGCTTTTGGCAGGGCAACACTGAAGCTTTCTTT.

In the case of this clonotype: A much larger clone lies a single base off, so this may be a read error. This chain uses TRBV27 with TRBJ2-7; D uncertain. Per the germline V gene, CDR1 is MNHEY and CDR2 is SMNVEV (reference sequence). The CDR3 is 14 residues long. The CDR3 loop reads CASSPLEATYERYF. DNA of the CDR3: TGTGCCAGCAGTCCCCTGGAAGCAACCTACGAGCGGTACTTC.

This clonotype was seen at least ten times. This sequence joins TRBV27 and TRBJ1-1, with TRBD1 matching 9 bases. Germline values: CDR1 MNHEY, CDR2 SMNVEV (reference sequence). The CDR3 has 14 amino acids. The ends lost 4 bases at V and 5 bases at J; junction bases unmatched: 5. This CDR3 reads CASSSQGAGTEAFF. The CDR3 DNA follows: TGTGCCAGCAGTTCACAGGGGGCTGGTACTGAAGCTTTCTTT.

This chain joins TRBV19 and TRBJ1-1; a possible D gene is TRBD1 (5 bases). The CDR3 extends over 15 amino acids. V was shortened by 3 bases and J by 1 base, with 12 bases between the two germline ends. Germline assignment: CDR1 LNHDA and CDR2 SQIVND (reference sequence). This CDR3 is CASSIDPGRNTEAFF. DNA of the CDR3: TGTGCCAGTAGTATCGACCCGGGGCGGAACACTGAAGCTTTCTTT.